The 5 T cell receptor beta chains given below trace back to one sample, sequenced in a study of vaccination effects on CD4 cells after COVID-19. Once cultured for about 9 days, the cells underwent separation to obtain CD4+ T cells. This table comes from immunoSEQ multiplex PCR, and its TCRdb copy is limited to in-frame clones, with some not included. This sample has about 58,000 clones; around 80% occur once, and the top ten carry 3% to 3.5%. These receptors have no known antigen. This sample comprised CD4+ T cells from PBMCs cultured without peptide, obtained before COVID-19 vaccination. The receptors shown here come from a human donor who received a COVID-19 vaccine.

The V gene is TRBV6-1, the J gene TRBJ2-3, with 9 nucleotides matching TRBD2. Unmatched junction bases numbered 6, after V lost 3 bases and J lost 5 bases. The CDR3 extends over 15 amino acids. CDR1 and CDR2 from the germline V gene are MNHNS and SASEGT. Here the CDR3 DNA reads TGTGCCAGCAGTGAGAGGCGGGGGGGCTTAGATACGCAGTATTTT. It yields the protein CASSERRGGLDTQYF.

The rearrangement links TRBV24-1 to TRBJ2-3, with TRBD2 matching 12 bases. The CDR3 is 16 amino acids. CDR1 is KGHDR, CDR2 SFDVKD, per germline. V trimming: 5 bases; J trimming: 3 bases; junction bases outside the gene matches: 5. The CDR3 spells CATSGLAGARTDTQYF. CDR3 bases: TGTGCCACCAGTGGACTAGCGGGGGCTAGAACAGATACGCAGTATTTT.

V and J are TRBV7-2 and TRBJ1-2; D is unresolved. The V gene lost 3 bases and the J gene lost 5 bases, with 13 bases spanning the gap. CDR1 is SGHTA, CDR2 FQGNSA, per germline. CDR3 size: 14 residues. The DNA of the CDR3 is TGTGCCAGCAGCTTGGTGTTGGATTCGTATGGCTACACCTTC. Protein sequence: CASSLVLDSYGYTF.

CDR3 coding DNA: TGTGCCAGCAGTTACTCGGCAGGGAGGGAGCTGTTTTTT. This sequence encodes CASSYSAGRELFF. This sequence joins TRBV6-5 and TRBJ2-2, with D tentatively TRBD1 (5 bases). V shed 0 bases and J shed 9 bases, with 8 bases lying between them. From germline, CDR1 is MNHEY and CDR2 SVGAGI. The CDR3 consists of 13 residues.

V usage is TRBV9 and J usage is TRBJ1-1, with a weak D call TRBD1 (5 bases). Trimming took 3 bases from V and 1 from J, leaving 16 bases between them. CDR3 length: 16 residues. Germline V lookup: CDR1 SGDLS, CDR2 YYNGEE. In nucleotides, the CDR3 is TGTGCCAGCAGCGGAGACGGCCGTGGGACGAACACTGAAGCTTTCTTT. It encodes CASSGDGRGTNTEAFF. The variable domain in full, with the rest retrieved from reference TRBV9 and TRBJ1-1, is DSGVTQTPKHLITATGQRVTLRCSPRSGDLSVYWYQQSLDQGLQFLIQYYNGEERAKGNILERFSAQQFPDLHSELNLSSLELGDSALYFCASSGDGRGTNTEAFFGQGTRLTVV.